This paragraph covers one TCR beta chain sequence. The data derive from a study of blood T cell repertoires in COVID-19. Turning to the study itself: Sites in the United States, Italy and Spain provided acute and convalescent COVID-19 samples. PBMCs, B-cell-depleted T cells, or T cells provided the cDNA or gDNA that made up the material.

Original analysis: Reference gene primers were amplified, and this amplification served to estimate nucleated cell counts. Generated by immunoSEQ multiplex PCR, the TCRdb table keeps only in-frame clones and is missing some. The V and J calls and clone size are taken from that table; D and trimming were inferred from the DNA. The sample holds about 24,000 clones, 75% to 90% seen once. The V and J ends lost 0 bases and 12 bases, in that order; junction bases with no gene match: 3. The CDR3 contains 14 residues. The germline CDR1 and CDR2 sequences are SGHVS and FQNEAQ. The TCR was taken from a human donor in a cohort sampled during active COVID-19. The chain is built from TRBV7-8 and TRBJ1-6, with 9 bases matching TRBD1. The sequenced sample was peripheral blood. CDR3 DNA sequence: TGTGCCAGCAGCTTAGCCCCGGACAGGGGACCCCTCCACTTT. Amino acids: CASSLAPDRGPLHF.